The 26 T cell receptor beta chains below were found in one sample sequenced in a study of metastatic and nonmetastatic thyroid tumors. With MiXCR, TCRdb called clones anew from the PCR reads. Of about 31,000 clones listed, approximately 19% are singletons. Prior to thyroid surgery, none of the patients had received any treatment. Sequencing used blood. All receptors come from a female donor with papillary thyroid cancer or a benign thyroid nodule (not recorded which). Some clones in this sample may be carry-over from other donors' samples.

This clone was detected ten times or more. This sequence joins TRBV20-1 and TRBJ2-7; 7 positions agree with TRBD2. V dropped 6 bases and J dropped 4; count of bases not matched to a gene: 6. Germline V CDR1 and CDR2: DFQATT, SNEGSKA (reference sequence). The CDR3 extends over 12 amino acids. DNA of the CDR3: TGCAGTGCAAAGAGCGGGGTTTACGAGCAGTACTTC. Translated, it gives CSAKSGVYEQYF.

The chain employs TRBV11-1 and TRBJ2-6, with 8 bases aligning to TRBD2. V trimming: 4 bases; J trimming: 0 bases; junction bases outside the gene matches: 8. CDR3 length equals 18 residues. The germline V gene encodes CDR1 SGHAT and CDR2 FQDESV (reference sequence). In DNA form, the CDR3 reads TGTGCCAGCAGCTCCCCGGGGGGGGGAATCTCTGGGGCCAACGTCCTGACTTTC. This codes for CASSSPGGGISGANVLTF.

This clone was recorded a few times. V usage is TRBV6-5 and J usage is TRBJ2-7, with TRBD1 matching 8 bases. The J segment lost 7 bases and the V segment lost 4 bases, leaving 9 bases of the junction unmatched. The CDR3 has 14 amino acids. Germline assignment: CDR1 MNHEY and CDR2 SVGAGI. The CDR3 spells CASSSGTGTREQYF. CDR3 nucleotides: TGTGCCAGCAGTTCCGGGACAGGAACGAGGGAGCAGTACTTC.

This clone was detected many times. The chain uses TRBV4-1 and TRBJ1-1, with TRBD1 matching 9 bases. Germline lookup yields CDR1 MGHRA and CDR2 YSYEKL. With V trimmed by 3 bases and J by 1 base, 3 bases remained unmatched. The CDR3 covers 15 residues. The CDR3: CASSQVDRGNTEAFF. CDR3 coding DNA: TGCGCCAGCAGCCAGGTGGACAGGGGGAACACTGAAGCTTTCTTT.

As concerns this clone: At one boundary the junction diverges from the germline segment, which might be a read error. The genes are TRBV5-4 and TRBJ2-7; tentative D call: TRBD1 (6 bases). Germline V gene sequence: CDR1 SGHNT, CDR2 YYREEE (reference sequence). This CDR3 spans 11 amino acids. The CDR3 nucleotides are TGTGCCAGCAGCGTACAGGGAGAGCGGTACTTC. Its protein product is CASSVQGERYF.

This clone was recorded many times. The chain recombines TRBV7-2 with TRBJ1-5, with 7 bases matching TRBD1. CDR3 length: 15 amino acids. Germline assignment: CDR1 SGHTA and CDR2 FQGNSA. Germline trimming cut 4 bases from V and 2 bases from J; bases unmatched to any gene: 5. The CDR3 is CASSSYRGGNQPQHF. The CDR3 nucleotides are TGTGCCAGCAGCTCCTACAGGGGTGGCAATCAGCCCCAGCATTTT.

This clone was seen at least ten times. The DNA of the CDR3 is TGTGCCAGTAGTACTGGGGGGCAGAGTACCGGGGAGCTGTTTTTT. Translation: CASSTGGQSTGELFF. This chain joins TRBV19 and TRBJ2-2, with D possibly called TRBD1 or TRBD2 (6 bases each). This CDR3 comprises 15 residues. Germline V gene lookup returns CDR1 LNHDA and CDR2 SQIVND (reference sequence). The ends were cut back, 4 bases at V and 5 bases at J, with 14 bases in the middle.

The CDR3 protein is CAWSPSTSGAPYEQYF. The DNA for the CDR3 is TGTGCCTGGAGTCCCTCTACTAGCGGGGCCCCCTACGAGCAGTACTTC. This chain connects TRBV30 to TRBJ2-7, with TRBD2 matching over 10 bases. There are 16 residues in the CDR3. V gave up 2 bases and J gave up 2 bases; unmatched junction bases: 9. Germline assignment: CDR1 GTSNPN and CDR2 SVGIG (reference sequence).

This clone is medium-sized. This chain connects TRBV10-3 to TRBJ1-2; 9 bases are shared with TRBD1. CDR1 and CDR2 (germline): ENHRY, SYGVKD. CDR3 length equals 15 residues. Unmatched junction bases numbered 10, after V lost 3 bases and J lost 8 bases. The CDR3 nucleotides read TGTGCCATCAGTGAAGGGGGACAGGGACAAGGGGGCTACACCTTC. It encodes CAISEGGQGQGGYTF.

This chain joins TRBV6-6 and TRBJ1-2; the match to TRBD1 covers 9 bases. V trimming: 2 bases; J trimming: 2 bases; junction bases outside the gene matches: 0. Germline V gives CDR1 MNHNY, CDR2 SVGAGI (reference sequence). CDR3 length equals 14 residues. CDR3 in DNA: TGTGCCAGCAGTTACGACAGGGGGAACTATGGCTACACCTTC. Protein sequence: CASSYDRGNYGYTF.

This clone was counted ten times or more. The chain has TRBV2 and TRBJ2-5; TRBD1 matches 9 bases. The CDR3 consists of 15 residues. The V gene end was trimmed by 6 bases and the J gene end by 5 bases; junction bases not matched to a gene: 10. The germline V gene encodes CDR1 SNHLY and CDR2 FYNNEI. The CDR3 DNA is TGTGCCAGCAGGGCCGGACAGGGGTGGTTGGAGACCCAGTACTTC. This codes for CASRAGQGWLETQYF.

The chain combines TRBV20-1 with TRBJ2-7; weak D call: TRBD1 (6 bases). Looked up from germline, CDR1 is DFQATT and CDR2 is SNEGSKA (reference sequence). V gave up 6 bases and J gave up 4 bases, with 22 bases separating them. The CDR3 loop spans 15 amino acids. The DNA for the CDR3 is TGCAGTGCCCAGCAGGCTCGGCAGGGGATATACGAGCAGTACTTC. This codes for CSAQQARQGIYEQYF.

This clone has at least ten counts. Other DNA sequences in the same sample also yield this CDR3. The chain links TRBV19 to TRBJ2-7; 8 nucleotides match TRBD1. CDR3 length equals 16 residues. With 1 base clipped from V and 2 bases from J, the junction kept 7 bases outside the gene matches. The germline gives CDR1 LNHDA, CDR2 SQIVND (reference sequence). The CDR3, as DNA: TGTGCCAGTAGTATAGCGTCGGGACAGGCGACCTACGAGCAGTACTTC. Amino acid sequence: CASSIASGQATYEQYF.

This clone was seen repeatedly, ten times or more. The gene calls are TRBV29-1 and TRBJ1-5; tentatively, D is TRBD1 (5 bases). Germline V gene sequence: CDR1 SQVTM, CDR2 ANQGSEA. This CDR3 has 12 residues. V lost 7 bases, J lost 0 bases, and 7 bases lay in between. The CDR3 region has the DNA TGCAGCGCACAGGATAGCAATCAGCCCCAGCATTTT. It translates to CSAQDSNQPQHF. Complete variable domain (other parts from reference TRBV29-1 and TRBJ1-5): SAVISQKPSRDICQRGTSLTIQCQVDSQVTMMFWYRQQPGQSLTLIATANQGSEATYESGFVIDKFPISRPNLTFSTLTVSNMSPEDSSIYLCSAQDSNQPQHFGDGTRLSIL.

This chain connects TRBV15 to TRBJ2-2; D not resolved. Germline CDR1 is LNHNV and CDR2 is YYDKDF (reference sequence). There are 15 residues in the CDR3. V lost 0 bases, J lost 1 base, and 6 bases lay in between. This CDR3 is CATSREWGNTGELFF. The DNA for the CDR3 is TGTGCCACCAGCAGAGAATGGGGGAACACCGGGGAGCTGTTTTTT.

Many counts were recorded for this clone. This chain links TRBV4-3 with TRBJ2-7; no reliable D call. Trimming took 0 bases from V and 6 from J, leaving 3 bases between them. This CDR3 region has 11 residues. Germline values: CDR1 LGHNA, CDR2 YSLEER. The CDR3 spells CASSQDSEQYF. The CDR3 coding sequence is TGCGCCAGCAGCCAAGATTCCGAGCAGTACTTC.

This clone was picked up a small number of times. A much larger clone sits a single nucleotide away, making a read error possible. The same CDR3 also results from other DNA sequences found in this sample. The chain has TRBV7-9 and TRBJ1-5; no clear D. CDR3 length: 13 amino acids. Germline assignment: CDR1 SEHNR and CDR2 FQNEAQ (reference sequence). CDR3 protein: CASSPSTGRPQHF. For the CDR3, the DNA is TGTGCCAGCAGCCCCTCCACCGGGCGGCCCCAGCATTTC.

This clone was observed many times. The gene calls are TRBV19 and TRBJ1-3, with TRBD1 identical over 7 bases. Trimming removed 5 bases from V and 0 bases from J; junction bases left unmatched: 7. This CDR3 comprises 16 residues. Germline V lookup: CDR1 LNHDA, CDR2 SQIVND (reference sequence). The CDR3 protein is CASSPRGPLSGNTIYF. CDR3 coding DNA: TGTGCCAGTAGTCCGAGGGGGCCCCTCTCTGGAAACACCATATATTTT.

This clone was found many times. The chain uses TRBV7-9 and TRBJ2-7, with 8 nucleotides matching TRBD1. The V gene's germline CDR1 is SEHNR and CDR2 FQNEAQ (reference sequence). Losses at the gene ends were 5 bases for V and 4 bases for J; bases not matched to a gene: 7. The CDR3 has 14 amino acids. For the CDR3, the DNA is TGTGCCAGCAGCCTAGGACAGGGAGGATACGAGCAGTACTTC. Encoded protein: CASSLGQGGYEQYF. Full variable domain (rest looked up from reference TRBV7-9 and TRBJ2-7): DTGVSQNPRHKITKRGQNVTFRCDPISEHNRLYWYRQTLGQGPEFLTYFQNEAQLEKSRLLSDRFSAERPKGSFSTLEIQRTEQGDSAMYLCASSLGQGGYEQYFGPGTRLTVT.

V gene TRBV14 combines with J gene TRBJ1-2; a weak D match, TRBD1 (6 bases). The CDR3 has 15 amino acids. Germline assignment: CDR1 SGHDN and CDR2 FVKESK. The V and J ends lost 1 base and 5 bases respectively, with 14 bases between them. CDR3 residues: CASSQGLGAGYGYTF. CDR3 coding DNA: TGTGCCAGCAGCCAAGGATTGGGGGCAGGGTATGGCTACACCTTC.

This clone has just a few counts. The genes are TRBV6-1 and TRBJ2-1, with no clear D. CDR1 and CDR2 (germline): MNHNS, SASEGT. This CDR3 has 12 amino acids. The V gene lost 4 bases and the J gene lost 4 bases, with 5 bases spanning the gap. CDR3: CASSALYNEQFF. CDR3 nucleotides: TGTGCCAGCAGTGCGTTATACAATGAGCAGTTCTTC.

Many counts were recorded for this clone. The rearrangement joins TRBV7-2 to TRBJ2-4; no clear D gene. Trimming shortened V by 5 bases and J by 0 bases, and 8 bases separated the two germline ends. Germline lookup yields CDR1 SGHTA and CDR2 FQGNSA. This CDR3 has 14 amino acids. CDR3 sequence: CASSLSVAKNIQYF. The CDR3 DNA reads TGTGCCAGCAGCCTCTCCGTAGCCAAAAACATTCAGTACTTC.

The genes are TRBV27 and TRBJ2-1; 11 bases fit TRBD2. The CDR3 loop spans 15 amino acids. Per the germline V gene, CDR1 is MNHEY and CDR2 is SMNVEV (reference sequence). The V gene end was trimmed by 5 bases and the J gene end by 4 bases; junction bases not matched to a gene: 4. CDR3 in amino acids: CASSTTSGSYNEQFF. In DNA form, the CDR3 reads TGTGCCAGCAGTACCACTAGCGGGAGTTACAATGAGCAGTTCTTC.

This clone was seen a handful of times. The CDR3: CASSLPGEDEQYF. The DNA of the CDR3 is TGTGCCAGCAGTTTACCAGGGGAGGACGAGCAGTACTTC. The V call is TRBV27, the J call TRBJ2-7; either TRBD1 or TRBD2 may supply D (6 bases each). The germline gives CDR1 MNHEY, CDR2 SMNVEV (reference sequence). CDR3 length equals 13 residues. Trimming left V 2 bases short and J 5 bases short, with 10 bases between.

This chain connects TRBV20-1 to TRBJ2-7; possibly TRBD1 or TRBD2 for D (5 bases each). Deletions cut 6 bases from V and 4 bases from J, with 19 bases between. Germline V gene sequence: CDR1 DFQATT, CDR2 SNEGSKA (reference sequence). This CDR3 region has 14 residues. The CDR3: CSAGDRENPYEQYF. The CDR3 bases are TGCAGTGCGGGGGATAGGGAGAACCCGTACGAGCAGTACTTC.

The sample holds many counts of this clone. The chain is built from TRBV2 and TRBJ2-5, with 7 bases lining up with TRBD2. The CDR3 spans 13 residues. Germline V gene sequence: CDR1 SNHLY, CDR2 FYNNEI. After removal of 6 bases from V and 5 bases from J, the junction contained 6 bases not matched to a gene. DNA of the CDR3: TGTGCCAGCAGGGGGACTACTCAGGAGACCCAGTACTTC. This sequence encodes CASRGTTQETQYF.